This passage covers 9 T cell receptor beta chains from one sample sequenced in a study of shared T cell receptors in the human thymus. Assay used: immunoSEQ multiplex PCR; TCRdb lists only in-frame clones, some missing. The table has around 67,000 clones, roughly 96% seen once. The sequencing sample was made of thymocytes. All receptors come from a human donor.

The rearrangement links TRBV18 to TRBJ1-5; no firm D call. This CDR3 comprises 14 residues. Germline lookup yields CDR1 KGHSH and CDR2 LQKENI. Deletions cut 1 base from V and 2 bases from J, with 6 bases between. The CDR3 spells CASSPQGGNQPQHF. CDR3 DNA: TGTGCCAGCTCACCACAGGGAGGCAATCAGCCCCAGCATTTT.

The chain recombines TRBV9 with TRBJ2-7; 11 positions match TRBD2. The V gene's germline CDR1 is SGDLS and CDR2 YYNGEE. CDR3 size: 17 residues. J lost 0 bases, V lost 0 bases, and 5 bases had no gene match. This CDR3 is CASSVDGTSGTSYEQYF. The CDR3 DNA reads TGTGCCAGCAGCGTAGATGGGACTAGCGGTACCTCCTACGAGCAGTACTTC.

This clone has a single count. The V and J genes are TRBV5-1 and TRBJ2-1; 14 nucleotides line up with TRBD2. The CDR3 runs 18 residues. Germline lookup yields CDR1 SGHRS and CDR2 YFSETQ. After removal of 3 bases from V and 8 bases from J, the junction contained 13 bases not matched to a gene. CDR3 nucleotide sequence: TGCGCCAGCAGCTCCTACGGACTAGCGGGGGGCGGGTGCTATGAGCAGTTCTTC. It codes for CASSSYGLAGGGCYEQFF.

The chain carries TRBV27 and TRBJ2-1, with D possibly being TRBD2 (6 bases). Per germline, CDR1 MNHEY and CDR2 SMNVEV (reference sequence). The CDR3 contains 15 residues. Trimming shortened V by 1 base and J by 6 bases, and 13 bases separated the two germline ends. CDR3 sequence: CASSLYVVGGNEQFF. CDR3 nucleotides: TGTGCCAGCAGTTTATATGTAGTGGGGGGCAATGAGCAGTTCTTC.

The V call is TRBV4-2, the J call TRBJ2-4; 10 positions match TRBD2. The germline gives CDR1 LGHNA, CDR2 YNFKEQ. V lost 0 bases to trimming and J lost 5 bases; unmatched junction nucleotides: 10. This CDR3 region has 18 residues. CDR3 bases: TGTGCCAGCAGCCAAGATATCCGGCTAGCGGGGGATGAAAACATTCAGTACTTC. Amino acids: CASSQDIRLAGDENIQYF.

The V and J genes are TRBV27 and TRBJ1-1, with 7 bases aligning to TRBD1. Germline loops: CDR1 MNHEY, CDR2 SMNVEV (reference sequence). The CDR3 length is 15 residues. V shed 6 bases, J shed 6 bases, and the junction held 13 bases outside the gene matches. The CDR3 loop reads CASSHNQQGGPEAFF. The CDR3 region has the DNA TGTGCCAGCAGCCACAATCAGCAGGGGGGCCCTGAAGCTTTCTTT.

The CDR3 loop is CASSENRYF. The CDR3 region has the DNA TGTGCCAGCAGTGAAAACAGGTACTTC. The chain joins TRBV6-1 to TRBJ2-4; D not certain. CDR1 and CDR2 (germline): MNHNS, SASEGT. This CDR3 has 9 residues. V dropped 2 bases and J dropped 15 bases, with 5 bases sitting between them.

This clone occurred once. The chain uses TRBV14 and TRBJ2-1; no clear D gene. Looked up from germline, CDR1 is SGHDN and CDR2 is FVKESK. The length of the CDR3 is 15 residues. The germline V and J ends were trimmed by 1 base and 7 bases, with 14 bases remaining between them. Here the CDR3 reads CASSQVREDRNEQFF. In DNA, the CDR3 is TGTGCCAGCAGCCAAGTAAGGGAAGATCGTAATGAGCAGTTCTTC. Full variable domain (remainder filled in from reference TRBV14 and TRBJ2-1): EAGVTQFPSHSVIEKGQTVTLRCDPISGHDNLYWYRRVMGKEIKFLLHFVKESKQDESGMPNNRFLAERTGGTYSTLKVQPAELEDSGVYFCASSQVREDRNEQFFGPGTRLTVL.

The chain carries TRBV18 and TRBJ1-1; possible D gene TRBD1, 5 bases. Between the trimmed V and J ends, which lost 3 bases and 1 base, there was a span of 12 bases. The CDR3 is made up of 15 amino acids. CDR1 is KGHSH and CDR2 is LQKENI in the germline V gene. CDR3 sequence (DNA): TGTGCCAGCTCACCTGAGGGGCTGGGGAACACTGAAGCTTTCTTT. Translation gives CASSPEGLGNTEAFF. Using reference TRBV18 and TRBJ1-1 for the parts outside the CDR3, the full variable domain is NAGVMQNPRHLVRRRGQEARLRCSPMKGHSHVYWYRQLPEEGLKFMVYLQKENIIDESGMPKERFSAEFPKEGPSILRIQQVVRGDSAAYFCASSPEGLGNTEAFFGQGTRLTVV.